These T cell receptor beta chains were read from a single sample in a study of T cell responses to AZD1222 COVID-19 vaccine. Using immunoSEQ multiplex PCR, the repertoire was profiled, and TCRdb retains in-frame clones only, with some absent. Seen here are about 120,000 clones, 88% observed once, and the top ten hold roughly 1.5%. The specimen was peripheral blood, collected on day 0 of AZD1222 vaccination. The receptors originated from an adult in good health. The CDR3 runs from the conserved cysteine through the conserved F or W. Each record gives: V gene, D gene, J gene, CDR3 protein. D genes are given only for firm matches.

TRBV19	TRBD1	TRBJ1-1	CASSLYTGTDGAFF
TRBV2	-	TRBJ2-1	CASSGGTYNEQFF
TRBV11-2	-	TRBJ1-5	CASSLDRTRPQHF
TRBV30	-	TRBJ2-3	CAWSAGDTQYF
TRBV19	-	TRBJ1-1	CASSIDHRDGTEAFF
TRBV6-5	TRBD1	TRBJ1-1	CASRGTDVNTEAFF
TRBV5-1	TRBD1	TRBJ1-2	CASSTGQGGSYGYTF
TRBV2	TRBD1	TRBJ1-2	CARRQGAEGYTF
TRBV6-6	-	TRBJ2-7	CASSPSGQMSSYEQYF
TRBV4-1	-	TRBJ1-2	CASSQDLGVRANYGYTF
TRBV18	-	TRBJ1-1	CASSDGEQLLKSEAFF
TRBV3-1/TRBV3-2	-	TRBJ1-2	CASSLLGGYTF
TRBV12-3/TRBV12-4	-	TRBJ1-6	CASGGTYTPLHF
TRBV7-9	-	TRBJ1-3	CASSSLSGVDLYF
TRBV19	-	TRBJ2-1	CASSRLFNEQFF
TRBV27	TRBD1	TRBJ1-3	CASTGQGAGNTIYF
TRBV10-3	-	TRBJ2-1	CAITAELYNEQFF
TRBV30	-	TRBJ1-5	CAWSVGSSSNQPQHF
TRBV2	TRBD1	TRBJ1-1	CATQGPGGTEAFF
TRBV2	-	TRBJ2-7	CASSEVSWAGEQYF
TRBV5-1	-	TRBJ2-3	CASSLDLEGPDTQYF
TRBV4-1	TRBD1	TRBJ1-4	CASSQFTLVRQGAEKLFF
TRBV29-1	-	TRBJ1-1	CSDDEAFF
TRBV19	-	TRBJ1-5	CASSISRGNQPQHF
TRBV2	TRBD1	TRBJ2-5	CASSEGQGAQYQETQYF
TRBV11-2	-	TRBJ2-7	CASSRQFFYEQYF
TRBV14	-	TRBJ1-3	CASSRHGSTGNTIYF
TRBV7-8	-	TRBJ1-5	CASSPGQGGQPQHF
TRBV29-1	-	TRBJ2-1	CSVHWSGLLNEQFF
TRBV7-9	-	TRBJ1-1	CASRPDRNTEAFF
TRBV5-4	-	TRBJ2-1	CASSFKVYNEQFF
TRBV18	TRBD1	TRBJ2-1	CASSRPGTGLNEQFF
TRBV7-2	TRBD1	TRBJ1-2	CASRQGIYGYTF
TRBV4-1	TRBD1	TRBJ1-1	CASSRSGGGTEAFF
TRBV5-6	-	TRBJ1-4	CASSLLPTTNEKLFF
TRBV12-3/TRBV12-4	-	TRBJ2-6	CASSLIGANVLTF
TRBV18	TRBD1	TRBJ1-1	CASSPQGDGNTEAFF